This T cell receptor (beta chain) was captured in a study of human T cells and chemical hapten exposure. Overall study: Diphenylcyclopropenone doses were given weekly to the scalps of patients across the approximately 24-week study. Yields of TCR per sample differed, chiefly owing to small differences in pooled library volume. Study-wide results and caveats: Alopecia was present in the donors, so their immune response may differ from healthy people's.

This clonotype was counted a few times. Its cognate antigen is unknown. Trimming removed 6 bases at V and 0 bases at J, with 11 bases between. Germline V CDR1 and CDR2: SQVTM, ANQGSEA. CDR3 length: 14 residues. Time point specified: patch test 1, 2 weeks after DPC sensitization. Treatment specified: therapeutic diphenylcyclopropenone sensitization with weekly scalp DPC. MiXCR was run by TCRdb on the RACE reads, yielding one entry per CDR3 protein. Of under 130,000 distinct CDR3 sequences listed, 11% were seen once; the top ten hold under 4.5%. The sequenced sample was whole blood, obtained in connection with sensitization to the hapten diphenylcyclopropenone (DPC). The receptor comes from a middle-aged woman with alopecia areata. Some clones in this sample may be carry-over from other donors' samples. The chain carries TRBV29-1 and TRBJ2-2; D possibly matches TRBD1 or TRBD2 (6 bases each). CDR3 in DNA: TGCAGCGTGGGGAGGACAGCGAACACCGGGGAGCTGTTTTTT. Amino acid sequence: CSVGRTANTGELFF.